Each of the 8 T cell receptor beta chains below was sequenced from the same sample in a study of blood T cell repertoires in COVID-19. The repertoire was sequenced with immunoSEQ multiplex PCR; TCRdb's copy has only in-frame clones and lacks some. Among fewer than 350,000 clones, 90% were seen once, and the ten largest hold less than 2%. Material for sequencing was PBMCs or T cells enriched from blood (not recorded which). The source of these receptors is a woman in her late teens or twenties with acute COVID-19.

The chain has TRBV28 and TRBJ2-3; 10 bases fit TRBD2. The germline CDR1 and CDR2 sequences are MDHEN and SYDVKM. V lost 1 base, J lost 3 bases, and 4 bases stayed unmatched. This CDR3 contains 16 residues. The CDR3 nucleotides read TGTGCCAGCAGTTTATACGGGACTAGCGATACAGATACGCAGTATTTT. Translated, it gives CASSLYGTSDTDTQYF.

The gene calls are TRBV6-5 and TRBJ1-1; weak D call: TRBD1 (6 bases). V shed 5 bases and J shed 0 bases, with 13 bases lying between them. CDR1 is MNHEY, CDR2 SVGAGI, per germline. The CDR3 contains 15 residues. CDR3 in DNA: TGTGCCAGCAGTCCCCAGGGGAAGATGAACACTGAAGCTTTCTTT. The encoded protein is CASSPQGKMNTEAFF.

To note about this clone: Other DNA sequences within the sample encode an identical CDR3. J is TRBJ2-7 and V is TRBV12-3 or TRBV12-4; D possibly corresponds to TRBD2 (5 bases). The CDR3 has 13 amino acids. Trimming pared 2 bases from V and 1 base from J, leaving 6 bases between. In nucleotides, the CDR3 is TGTGCCAGCAGTTTAAGAGGGTCCTACGAGCAGTACTTC. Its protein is CASSLRGSYEQYF.

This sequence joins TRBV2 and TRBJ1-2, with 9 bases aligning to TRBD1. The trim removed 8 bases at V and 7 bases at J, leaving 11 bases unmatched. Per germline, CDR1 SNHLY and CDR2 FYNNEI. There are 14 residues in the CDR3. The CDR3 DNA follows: TGTGCCAGCGGACAGGACAGGGGCGGTCCTGGCTACACCTTC. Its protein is CASGQDRGGPGYTF. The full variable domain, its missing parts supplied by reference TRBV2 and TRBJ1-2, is EPEVTQTPSHQVTQMGQEVILRCVPISNHLYFYWYRQILGQKVEFLVSFYNNEISEKSEIFDDQFSVERPDGSNFTLKIRSTKLEDSAMYFCASGQDRGGPGYTFGSGTRLTVV.

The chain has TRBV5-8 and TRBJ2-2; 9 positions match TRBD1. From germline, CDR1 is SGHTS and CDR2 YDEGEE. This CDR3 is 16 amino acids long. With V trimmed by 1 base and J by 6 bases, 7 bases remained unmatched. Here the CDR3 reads CASSLRGQGSAGELFF. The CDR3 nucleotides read TGTGCCAGCAGCTTGAGGGGACAGGGTTCCGCCGGGGAGCTGTTTTTT.

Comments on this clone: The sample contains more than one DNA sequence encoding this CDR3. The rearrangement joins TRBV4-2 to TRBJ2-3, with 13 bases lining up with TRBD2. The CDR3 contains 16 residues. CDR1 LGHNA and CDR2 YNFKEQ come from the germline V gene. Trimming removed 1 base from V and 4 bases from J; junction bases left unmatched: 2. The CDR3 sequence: CASSQGTSGSSDTQYF. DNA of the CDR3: TGTGCCAGCAGCCAAGGGACTAGCGGGAGTTCAGATACGCAGTATTTT.

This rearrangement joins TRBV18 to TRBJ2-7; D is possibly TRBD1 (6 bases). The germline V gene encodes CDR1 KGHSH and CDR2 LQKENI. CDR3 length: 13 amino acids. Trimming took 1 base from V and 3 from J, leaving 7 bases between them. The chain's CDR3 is CASSPLDSYEQYF. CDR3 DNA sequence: TGTGCCAGCTCACCACTGGACAGCTACGAGCAGTACTTC. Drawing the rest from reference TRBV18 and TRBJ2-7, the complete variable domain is NAGVMQNPRHLVRRRGQEARLRCSPMKGHSHVYWYRQLPEEGLKFMVYLQKENIIDESGMPKERFSAEFPKEGPSILRIQQVVRGDSAAYFCASSPLDSYEQYFGPGTRLTVT.

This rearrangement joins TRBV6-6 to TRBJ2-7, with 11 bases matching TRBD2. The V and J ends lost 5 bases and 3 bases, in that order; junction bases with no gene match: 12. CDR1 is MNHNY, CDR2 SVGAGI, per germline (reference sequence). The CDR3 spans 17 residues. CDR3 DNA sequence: TGTGCCAGCAGTCGGGGAGTGTTAGCGGGAGGGCTCTACGAGCAGTACTTC. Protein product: CASSRGVLAGGLYEQYF.